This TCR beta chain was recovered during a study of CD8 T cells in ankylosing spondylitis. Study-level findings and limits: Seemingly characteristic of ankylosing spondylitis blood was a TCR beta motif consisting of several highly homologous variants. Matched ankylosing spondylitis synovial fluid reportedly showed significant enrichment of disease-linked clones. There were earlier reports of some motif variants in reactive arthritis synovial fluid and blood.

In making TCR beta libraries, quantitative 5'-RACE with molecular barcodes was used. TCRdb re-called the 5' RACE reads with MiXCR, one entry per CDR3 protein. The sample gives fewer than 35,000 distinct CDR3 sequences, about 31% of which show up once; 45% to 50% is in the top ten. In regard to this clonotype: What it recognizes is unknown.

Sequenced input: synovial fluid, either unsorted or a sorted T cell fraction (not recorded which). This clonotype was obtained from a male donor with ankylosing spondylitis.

CDR3 amino acids: CAISAGTGNEQFF. DNA of the CDR3: TGTGCCATCAGTGCAGGGACTGGAAATGAGCAGTTCTTC. The V and J genes are TRBV10-3 and TRBJ2-1, with D possibly TRBD2 on 6 matching bases. Trimming stripped 4 bases from V and 7 bases from J, with 11 bases between. CDR1 ENHRY and CDR2 SYGVKD come from the germline V gene. The CDR3 length is 13 residues.